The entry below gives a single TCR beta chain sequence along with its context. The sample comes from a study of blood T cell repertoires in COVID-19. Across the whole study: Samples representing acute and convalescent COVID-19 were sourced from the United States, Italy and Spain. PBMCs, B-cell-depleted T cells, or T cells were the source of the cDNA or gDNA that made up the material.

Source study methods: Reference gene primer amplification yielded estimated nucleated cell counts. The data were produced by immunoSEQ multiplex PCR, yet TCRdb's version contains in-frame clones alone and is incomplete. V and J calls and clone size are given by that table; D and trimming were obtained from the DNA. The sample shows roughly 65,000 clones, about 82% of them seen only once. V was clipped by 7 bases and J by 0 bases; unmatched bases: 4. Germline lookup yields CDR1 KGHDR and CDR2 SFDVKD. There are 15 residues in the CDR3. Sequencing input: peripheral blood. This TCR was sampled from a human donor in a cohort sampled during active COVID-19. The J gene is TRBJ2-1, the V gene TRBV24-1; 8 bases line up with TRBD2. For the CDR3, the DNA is TGTGCCACCAGCGCTAGCGGGCGCTCCTACAATGAGCAGTTCTTC. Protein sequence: CATSASGRSYNEQFF.